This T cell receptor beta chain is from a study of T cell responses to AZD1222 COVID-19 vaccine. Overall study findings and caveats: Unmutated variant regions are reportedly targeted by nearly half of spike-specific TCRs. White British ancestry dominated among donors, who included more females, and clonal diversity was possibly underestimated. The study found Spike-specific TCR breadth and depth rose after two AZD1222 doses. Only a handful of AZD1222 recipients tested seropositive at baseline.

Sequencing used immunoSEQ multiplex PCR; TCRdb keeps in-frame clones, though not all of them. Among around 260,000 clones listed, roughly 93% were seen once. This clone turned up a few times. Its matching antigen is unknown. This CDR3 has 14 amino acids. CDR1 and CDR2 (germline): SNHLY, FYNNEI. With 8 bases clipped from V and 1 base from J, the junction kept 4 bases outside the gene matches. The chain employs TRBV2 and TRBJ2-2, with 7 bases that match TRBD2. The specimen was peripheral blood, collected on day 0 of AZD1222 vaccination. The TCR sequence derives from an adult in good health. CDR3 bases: TGTGCCAGCGCGGGACTACGGAACACCGGGGAGCTGTTTTTT. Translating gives CASAGLRNTGELFF.